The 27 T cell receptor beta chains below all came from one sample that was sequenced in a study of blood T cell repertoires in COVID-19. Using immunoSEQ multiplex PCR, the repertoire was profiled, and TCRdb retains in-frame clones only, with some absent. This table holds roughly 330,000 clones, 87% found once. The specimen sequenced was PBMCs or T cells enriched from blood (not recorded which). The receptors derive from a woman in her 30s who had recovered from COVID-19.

CDR3 sequence (DNA): TGTGCCAGCAGCGCCGACCGGACAGGCGGAACTGAAGCTTTCTTT. It translates to CASSADRTGGTEAFF. The rearrangement uses TRBV9 and TRBJ1-1, with 7 bases lining up with TRBD1. V was pared by 3 bases and J by 5 bases, with 10 bases of the junction left unmatched. CDR1 is SGDLS, CDR2 YYNGEE, per germline. The CDR3 is 15 amino acids.

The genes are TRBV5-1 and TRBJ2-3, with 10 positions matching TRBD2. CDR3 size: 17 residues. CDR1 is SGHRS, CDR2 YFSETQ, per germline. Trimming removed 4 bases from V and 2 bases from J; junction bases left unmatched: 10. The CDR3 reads CASSPGGLAGVTDTQYF. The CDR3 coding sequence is TGCGCCAGCAGCCCCGGGGGGCTAGCGGGGGTCACAGATACGCAGTATTTT.

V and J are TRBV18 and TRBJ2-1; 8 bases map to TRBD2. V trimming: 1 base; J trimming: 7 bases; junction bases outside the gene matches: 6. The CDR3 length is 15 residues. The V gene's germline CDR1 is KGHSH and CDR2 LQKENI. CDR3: CASSPQAGARNEQFF. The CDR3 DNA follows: TGTGCCAGCTCACCACAAGCGGGGGCCAGGAATGAGCAGTTCTTC.

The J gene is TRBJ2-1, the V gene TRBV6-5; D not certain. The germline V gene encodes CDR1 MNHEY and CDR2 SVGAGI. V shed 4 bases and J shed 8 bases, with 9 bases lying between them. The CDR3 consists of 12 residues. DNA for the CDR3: TGTGCCAGCAGTTCTACTGTCTATGAGCAGTTCTTC. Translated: CASSSTVYEQFF.

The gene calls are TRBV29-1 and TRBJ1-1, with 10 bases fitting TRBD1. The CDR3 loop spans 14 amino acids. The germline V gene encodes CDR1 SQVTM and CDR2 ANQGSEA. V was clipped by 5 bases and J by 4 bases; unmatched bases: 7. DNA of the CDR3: TGCAGCGTTACTTCGGGACAGGGGAGCACTGAAGCTTTCTTT. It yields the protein CSVTSGQGSTEAFF.

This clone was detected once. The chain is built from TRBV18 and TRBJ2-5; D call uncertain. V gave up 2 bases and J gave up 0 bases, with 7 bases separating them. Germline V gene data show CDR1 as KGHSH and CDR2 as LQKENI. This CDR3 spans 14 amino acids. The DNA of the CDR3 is TGTGCCAGCTCACCAGACTCCTACCAAGAGACCCAGTACTTC. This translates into CASSPDSYQETQYF. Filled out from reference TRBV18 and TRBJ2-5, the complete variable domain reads NAGVMQNPRHLVRRRGQEARLRCSPMKGHSHVYWYRQLPEEGLKFMVYLQKENIIDESGMPKERFSAEFPKEGPSILRIQQVVRGDSAAYFCASSPDSYQETQYFGPGTRLLVL.

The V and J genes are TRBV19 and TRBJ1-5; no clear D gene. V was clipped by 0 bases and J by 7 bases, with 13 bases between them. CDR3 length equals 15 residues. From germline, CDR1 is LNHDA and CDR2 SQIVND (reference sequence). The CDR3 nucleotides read TGTGCCAGTAGTATAGACCCCCCCGGGAAACAGCCCCAGCATTTT. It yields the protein CASSIDPPGKQPQHF.

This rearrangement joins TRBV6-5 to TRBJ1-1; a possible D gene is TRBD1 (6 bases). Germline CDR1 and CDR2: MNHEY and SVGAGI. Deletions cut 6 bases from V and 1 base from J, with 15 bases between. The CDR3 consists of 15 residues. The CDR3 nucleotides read TGTGCCAGCAGACCCAACGACAGGCCGAACACTGAAGCTTTCTTT. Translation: CASRPNDRPNTEAFF.

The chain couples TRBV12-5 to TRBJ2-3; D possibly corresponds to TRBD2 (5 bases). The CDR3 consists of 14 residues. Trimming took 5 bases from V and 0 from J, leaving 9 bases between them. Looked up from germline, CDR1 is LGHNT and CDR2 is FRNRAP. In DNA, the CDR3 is TGTGCTAGTGGTCCCGGACTTAGCACAGATACGCAGTATTTT. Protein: CASGPGLSTDTQYF. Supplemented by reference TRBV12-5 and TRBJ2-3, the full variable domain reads DARVTQTPRHKVTEMGQEVTMRCQPILGHNTVFWYRQTMMQGLELLAYFRNRAPLDDSGMPKDRFSAEMPDATLATLKIQPSEPRDSAVYFCASGPGLSTDTQYFGPGTRLTVL.

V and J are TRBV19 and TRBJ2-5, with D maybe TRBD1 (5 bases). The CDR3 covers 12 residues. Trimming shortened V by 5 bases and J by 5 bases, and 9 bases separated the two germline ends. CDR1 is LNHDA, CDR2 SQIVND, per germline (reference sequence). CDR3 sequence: CASSAPGETQYF. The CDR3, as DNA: TGTGCCAGTAGTGCCCCAGGGGAGACCCAGTACTTC. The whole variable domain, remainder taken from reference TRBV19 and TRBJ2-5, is DGGITQSPKYLFRKEGQNVTLSCEQNLNHDAMYWYRQDPGQGLRLIYYSQIVNDFQKGDIAEGYSVSREKKESFPLTVTSAQKNPTAFYLCASSAPGETQYFGPGTRLLVL.

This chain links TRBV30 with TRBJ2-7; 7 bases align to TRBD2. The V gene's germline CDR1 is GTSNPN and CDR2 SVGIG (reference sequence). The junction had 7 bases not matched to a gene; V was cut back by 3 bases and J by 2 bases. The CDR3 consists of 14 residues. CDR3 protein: CAWSPGGMAYEQYF. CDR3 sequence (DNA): TGTGCCTGGAGCCCCGGGGGGATGGCCTACGAGCAGTACTTC. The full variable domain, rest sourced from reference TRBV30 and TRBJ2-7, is SQTIHQWPATLVQPVGSPLSLECTVEGTSNPNLYWYRQAAGRGLQLLFYSVGIGQISSEVPQNLSASRPQDRQFILSSKKLLLSDSGFYLCAWSPGGMAYEQYFGPGTRLTVT.

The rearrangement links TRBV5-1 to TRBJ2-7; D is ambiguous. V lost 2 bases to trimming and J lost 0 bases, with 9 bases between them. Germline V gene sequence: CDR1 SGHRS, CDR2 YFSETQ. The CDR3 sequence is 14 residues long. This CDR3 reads CASSLSGRSYEQYF. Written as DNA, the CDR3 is TGCGCCAGCAGCTTATCAGGCCGCTCCTACGAGCAGTACTTC.

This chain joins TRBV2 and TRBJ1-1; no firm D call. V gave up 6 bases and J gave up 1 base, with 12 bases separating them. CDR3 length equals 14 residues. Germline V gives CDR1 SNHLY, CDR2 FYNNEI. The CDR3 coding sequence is TGTGCCAGCAGCTCCATGGGCCGGAACACTGAAGCTTTCTTT. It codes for CASSSMGRNTEAFF.

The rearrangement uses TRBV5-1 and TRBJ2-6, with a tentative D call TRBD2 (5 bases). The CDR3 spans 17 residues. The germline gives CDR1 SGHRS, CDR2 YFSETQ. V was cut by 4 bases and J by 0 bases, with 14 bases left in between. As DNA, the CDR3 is TGCGCCAGCAGCACAACTAGGTTTCCCTCTGGGGCCAACGTCCTGACTTTC. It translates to CASSTTRFPSGANVLTF.

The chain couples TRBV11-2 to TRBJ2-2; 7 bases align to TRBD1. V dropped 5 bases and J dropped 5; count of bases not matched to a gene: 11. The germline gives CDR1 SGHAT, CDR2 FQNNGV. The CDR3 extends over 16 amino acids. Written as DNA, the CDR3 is TGTGCCAGCAGCCAGAGACAGGGAATGGGTACCGGGGAGCTGTTTTTT. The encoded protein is CASSQRQGMGTGELFF.

The CDR3 reads CASSNPGTVGYGYTF. The CDR3 DNA sequence: TGTGCCAGTAGTAACCCCGGGACAGTTGGCTATGGCTACACCTTC. This chain links TRBV19 with TRBJ1-2; 7 bases are a match to TRBD1. Germline CDR1 reads LNHDA; CDR2 reads SQIVND (reference sequence). This CDR3 region has 15 residues. The junction had 9 bases not matched to a gene; V was cut back by 4 bases and J by 4 bases.

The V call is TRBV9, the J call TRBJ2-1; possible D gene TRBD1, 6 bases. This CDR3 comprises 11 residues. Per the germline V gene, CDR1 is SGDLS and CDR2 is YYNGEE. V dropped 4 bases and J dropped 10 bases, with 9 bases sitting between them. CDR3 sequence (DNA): TGTGCCAGCAGCCCAGACAGGGAGCAGTTCTTC. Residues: CASSPDREQFF.

CDR3 residues: CASSLEGESSYNEQFF. Written as DNA, the CDR3 is TGTGCCAGCAGCTTGGAGGGAGAATCCTCCTACAATGAGCAGTTCTTC. The chain combines TRBV5-5 with TRBJ2-1; a weak D match, TRBD2 (5 bases). This CDR3 region has 16 residues. Looked up from germline, CDR1 is SGHKS and CDR2 is YYEKEE (reference sequence). Trimming took 0 bases from V and 0 from J, leaving 10 bases between them.

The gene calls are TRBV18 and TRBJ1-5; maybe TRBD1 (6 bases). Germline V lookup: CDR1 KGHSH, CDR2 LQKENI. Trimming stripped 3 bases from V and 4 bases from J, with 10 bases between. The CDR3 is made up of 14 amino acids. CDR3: CASSPQGYNQPQHF. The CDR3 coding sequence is TGTGCCAGCTCACCCCAGGGGTATAATCAGCCCCAGCATTTT.

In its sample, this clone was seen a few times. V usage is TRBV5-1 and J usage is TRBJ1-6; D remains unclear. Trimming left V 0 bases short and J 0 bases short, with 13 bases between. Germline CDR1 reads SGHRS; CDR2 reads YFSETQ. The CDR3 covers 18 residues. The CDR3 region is CASSLDGPGSSYNSPLHF. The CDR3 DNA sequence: TGCGCCAGCAGCTTGGATGGGCCCGGAAGCTCCTATAATTCACCCCTCCACTTT.

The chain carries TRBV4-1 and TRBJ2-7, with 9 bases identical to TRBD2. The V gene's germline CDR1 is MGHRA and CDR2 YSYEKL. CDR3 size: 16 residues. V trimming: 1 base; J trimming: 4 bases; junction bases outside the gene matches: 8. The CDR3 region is CASSQGTSGGSYEQYF. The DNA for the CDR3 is TGCGCCAGCAGCCAAGGTACGAGCGGGGGGAGTTACGAGCAGTACTTC.

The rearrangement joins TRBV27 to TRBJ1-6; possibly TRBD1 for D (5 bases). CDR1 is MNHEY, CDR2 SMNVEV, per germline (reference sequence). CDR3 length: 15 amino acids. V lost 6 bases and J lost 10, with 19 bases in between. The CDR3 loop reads CASRSWGASRSPLHF. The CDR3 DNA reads TGTGCCAGCAGGTCCTGGGGCGCCTCCCGCTCACCCCTCCACTTT.

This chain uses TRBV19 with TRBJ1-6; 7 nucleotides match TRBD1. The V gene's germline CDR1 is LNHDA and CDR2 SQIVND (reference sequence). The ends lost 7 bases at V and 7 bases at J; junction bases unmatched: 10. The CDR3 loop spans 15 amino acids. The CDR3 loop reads CASTGTRTGNSPLHF. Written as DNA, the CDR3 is TGTGCCAGTACCGGTACCCGGACAGGCAATTCACCCCTCCACTTT.

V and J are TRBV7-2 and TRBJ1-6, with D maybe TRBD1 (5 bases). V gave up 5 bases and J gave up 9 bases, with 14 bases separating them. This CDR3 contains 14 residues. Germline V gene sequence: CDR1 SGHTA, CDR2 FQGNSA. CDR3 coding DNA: TGTGCCAGCAGCGTTTTTGGGGCCGGTTCACCCCTCCACTTT. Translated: CASSVFGAGSPLHF.

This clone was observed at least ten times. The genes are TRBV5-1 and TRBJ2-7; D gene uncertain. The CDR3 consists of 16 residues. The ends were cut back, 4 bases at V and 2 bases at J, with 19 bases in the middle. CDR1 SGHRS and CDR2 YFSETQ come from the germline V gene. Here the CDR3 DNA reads TGCGCCAGCAGCCCCCGTCCTACGGCGGAGACCTACGAGCAGTACTTC. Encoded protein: CASSPRPTAETYEQYF.

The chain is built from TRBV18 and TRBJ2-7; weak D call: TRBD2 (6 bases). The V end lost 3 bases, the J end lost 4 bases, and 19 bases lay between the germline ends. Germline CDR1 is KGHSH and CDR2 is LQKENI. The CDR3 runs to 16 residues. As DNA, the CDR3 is TGTGCCAGCTCACCCGTATCCAGGAGGGGCGCGTACGAGCAGTACTTC. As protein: CASSPVSRRGAYEQYF.

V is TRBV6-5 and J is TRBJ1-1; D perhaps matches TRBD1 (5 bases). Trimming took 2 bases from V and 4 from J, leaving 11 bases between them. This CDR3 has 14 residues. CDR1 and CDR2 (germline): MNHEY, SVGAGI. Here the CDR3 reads CASSYRGSGTEAFF. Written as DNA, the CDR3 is TGTGCCAGCAGTTACAGGGGATCGGGCACTGAAGCTTTCTTT.